Listed here are 29 T cell receptor beta chains from one sample, sequenced in a study of cytomegalovirus exposure and HLA in healthy donors. Primers for the PCR totalled 60 Vbeta and 13 Jbeta. Profiling relied on immunoSEQ multiplex PCR, and the TCRdb table lists in-frame clones only, not all of them. Altogether about 120,000 clones are present, over 8% being singletons, with the ten largest covering approximately 3%. The sample consisted of PBMCs. The source of these receptors is a man in his thirties or forties in good health and CMV-seronegative.

The rearrangement uses TRBV20-1 and TRBJ2-7; 8 nucleotides line up with TRBD2. CDR3 length: 11 amino acids. Germline V lookup: CDR1 DFQATT, CDR2 SNEGSKA (reference sequence). V trimming: 6 bases; J trimming: 6 bases; junction bases outside the gene matches: 4. The DNA for the CDR3 is TGCAGTGCCGTAGCGGGAAGCGAGCAGTACTTC. Residues: CSAVAGSEQYF.

V and J are TRBV6-4 and TRBJ2-1; 7 positions agree with TRBD2. The V and J ends lost 4 bases and 9 bases, in that order; junction bases with no gene match: 12. This CDR3 region has 15 residues. Per germline, CDR1 MRHNA and CDR2 SNTAGT. CDR3 amino acids: CASSVRAGDWVEQFF. Here the CDR3 DNA reads TGTGCCAGCAGTGTACGTGCGGGAGATTGGGTTGAGCAGTTCTTC.

This sequence joins TRBV5-1 and TRBJ2-7, with D perhaps matching TRBD1 (6 bases). This CDR3 is 15 amino acids long. Germline lookup yields CDR1 SGHRS and CDR2 YFSETQ. V was cut by 0 bases and J by 3 bases, with 13 bases left in between. CDR3 DNA: TGCGCCAGCAGCTTGGCTGGGATAGGGGGCTACGAGCAGTACTTC. Translated, it gives CASSLAGIGGYEQYF.

Only a few counts were recorded for this clone. The gene calls are TRBV10-2 and TRBJ1-1; no clear D gene. The CDR3 spans 15 residues. The V and J ends lost 2 bases and 0 bases respectively, with 10 bases between them. CDR1 is WSHSY, CDR2 SAAADI, per germline. For the CDR3, the DNA is TGCGCCAGCAGTGAGAGCAGGAGGGTGAACACTGAAGCTTTCTTT. Translated: CASSESRRVNTEAFF.

This clone was observed a few times. Relative to the germline gene, one junction end is altered; a read error may explain this. CDR3: CAGSGQGINEQYF. DNA for the CDR3: TGTGCCGGCAGCGGACAGGGGATCAACGAGCAGTACTTC. The chain is built from TRBV2 and TRBJ2-7, with 9 bases aligning to TRBD1. Per the germline V gene, CDR1 is SNHLY and CDR2 is FYNNEI. This CDR3 comprises 13 residues.

This clone was observed a handful of times. V is TRBV5-1 and J is TRBJ2-4, with D unresolved. V was trimmed by 1 base and J by 0 bases, leaving 5 bases between them. This CDR3 is 14 amino acids long. CDR1 and CDR2 (germline): SGHRS, YFSETQ. The DNA for the CDR3 is TGCGCCAGCAGCTTGTCAGGAGCCAAAAACATTCAGTACTTC. It codes for CASSLSGAKNIQYF. Variable domain in full (rest from reference TRBV5-1 and TRBJ2-4): KAGVTQTPRYLIKTRGQQVTLSCSPISGHRSVSWYQQTPGQGLQFLFEYFSETQRNKGNFPGRFSGRQFSNSRSEMNVSTLELGDSALYLCASSLSGAKNIQYFGAGTRLSVL.

This clone was seen only a few times. J is TRBJ2-7 and V is TRBV6-5; D unresolved. This CDR3 has 16 amino acids. Germline V lookup: CDR1 MNHEY, CDR2 SVGAGI. V was cut by 0 bases and J by 2 bases, with 14 bases left in between. The CDR3 coding sequence is TGTGCCAGCAGTTACTCGGAGCGACTCGCTCCCTACGAGCAGTACTTC. The encoded protein is CASSYSERLAPYEQYF.

This clone was detected only a few times. In nucleotides, the CDR3 is TGCGCCAGCAGCTTGGGACAGTTCCCCCAAGAGACCCAGTACTTC. This sequence encodes CASSLGQFPQETQYF. This sequence joins TRBV5-1 and TRBJ2-5; D possibly corresponds to TRBD1 (5 bases). From germline, CDR1 is SGHRS and CDR2 YFSETQ. The CDR3 runs 15 residues. With 0 bases removed from V and 1 base from J, the gap between germline ends came to 10 bases.

This clone was seen a handful of times. This chain joins TRBV2 and TRBJ1-6; D is unclear. This CDR3 contains 11 residues. V lost 8 bases and J lost 13, with 12 bases in between. CDR1 is SNHLY and CDR2 is FYNNEI in the germline V gene. CDR3 nucleotides: TGTGCCAGCGGGCCTGAATGGCCCCTCCACTTT. It encodes CASGPEWPLHF.

This clone has just a few counts. The sample carries other DNA sequences with the same CDR3. The chain is built from TRBV9 and TRBJ2-3; TRBD1 aligns across 9 bases. V shed 2 bases, J shed 1 base, and the junction held 2 bases outside the gene matches. The CDR3 sequence is 15 residues long. CDR1 is SGDLS, CDR2 YYNGEE, per germline. For the CDR3, the DNA is TGTGCCAGCAGCGTCCGGACAGGGGGCACAGATACGCAGTATTTT. Translated, it gives CASSVRTGGTDTQYF. The full variable domain, with the rest looked up from reference TRBV9 and TRBJ2-3, is DSGVTQTPKHLITATGQRVTLRCSPRSGDLSVYWYQQSLDQGLQFLIQYYNGEERAKGNILERFSAQQFPDLHSELNLSSLELGDSALYFCASSVRTGGTDTQYFGPGTRLTVL.

Only a few counts were recorded for this clone. The junction departs from the called germline gene at one end, perhaps through a read error. The chain joins TRBV4-1 to TRBJ2-1; 9 positions agree with TRBD1. The V gene's germline CDR1 is MGHRA and CDR2 YSYEKL. This CDR3 contains 16 residues. The CDR3 reads CASGHPRDRARNEQFF. As DNA, the CDR3 is TGCGCCAGCGGCCACCCTCGGGACAGGGCACGAAATGAGCAGTTCTTC.

This clone occurred a few times. V gene TRBV9 combines with J gene TRBJ2-2; tentatively, D is TRBD1 (6 bases). CDR3 length: 15 residues. V shed 3 bases and J shed 1 base, with 10 bases lying between them. Germline V gives CDR1 SGDLS, CDR2 YYNGEE. The DNA for the CDR3 is TGTGCCAGCAGCGAGGGACATCTGAACACCGGGGAGCTGTTTTTT. This encodes CASSEGHLNTGELFF.

The V call is TRBV4-2, the J call TRBJ2-7; perhaps TRBD2 as D (5 bases). Germline V gives CDR1 LGHNA, CDR2 YNFKEQ. CDR3 length: 14 residues. V lost 4 bases and J 0 bases, leaving 10 bases between the germline ends. This chain's CDR3 is CASSRELGSYEQYF. The CDR3 nucleotides are TGTGCCAGCAGCCGGGAGTTGGGCTCCTACGAGCAGTACTTC.

This chain links TRBV6-4 with TRBJ2-7; TRBD1 matches 12 bases. CDR3 length: 15 residues. V lost 3 bases and J lost 3; bases outside the gene matches: 3. Germline CDR1 is MRHNA and CDR2 is SNTAGT. The CDR3 loop reads CASSEGQGAGYEQYF. In nucleotides, the CDR3 is TGTGCCAGCAGTGAGGGACAGGGGGCAGGCTACGAGCAGTACTTC.

The V call is TRBV5-1, the J call TRBJ2-1; the match to TRBD1 covers 8 bases. This CDR3 contains 14 residues. The V gene end was trimmed by 0 bases and the J gene end by 4 bases; junction bases not matched to a gene: 0. Germline CDR1 is SGHRS and CDR2 is YFSETQ. In nucleotides, the CDR3 is TGCGCCAGCAGCTTGGGGACAGGGTACAATGAGCAGTTCTTC. Translating gives CASSLGTGYNEQFF.

The chain employs TRBV6-4 and TRBJ2-7, with D possibly TRBD1 on 6 matching bases. Deletions cut 0 bases from V and 5 bases from J, with 11 bases between. Germline V gene sequence: CDR1 MRHNA, CDR2 SNTAGT. The CDR3 covers 14 residues. This CDR3 is CASSDSTGSNEQYF. CDR3 coding DNA: TGTGCCAGCAGTGACTCAACAGGGTCCAACGAGCAGTACTTC.

The genes are TRBV9 and TRBJ2-3, with D unresolved. The germline V and J ends were trimmed by 0 bases and 2 bases, with 4 bases remaining between them. The V gene's germline CDR1 is SGDLS and CDR2 YYNGEE. CDR3 size: 13 residues. DNA for the CDR3: TGTGCCAGCAGCGTAGGTCACACAGATACGCAGTATTTT. This encodes CASSVGHTDTQYF.

The rearrangement links TRBV5-1 to TRBJ2-5, with 7 bases fitting TRBD2. Trimming took 1 base from V and 2 from J; bases not matched to a gene: 2. Germline CDR1 and CDR2: SGHRS and YFSETQ. This CDR3 is 14 amino acids long. CDR3: CASSLSSGQETQYF. Here the CDR3 DNA reads TGCGCCAGCAGCTTGTCTAGCGGACAAGAGACCCAGTACTTC.

This clone was recorded a few times. This chain uses TRBV5-6 with TRBJ2-5; D is unclear. TRBJ2-7 explains the end of the DNA better; the J call may be wrong. Per the germline V gene, CDR1 is SGHDT and CDR2 is YYEEEE. The CDR3 has 14 residues. CDR3 residues: CASSFYQMYYEQYF. The CDR3 DNA is TGTGCCAGCAGCTTTTATCAGATGTACTACGAGCAGTACTTC.

The chain joins TRBV6-1 to TRBJ2-7; no firm D call. The germline V gene has CDR1 MNHNS and CDR2 SASEGT. Between the trimmed V and J ends, which lost 3 bases and 3 bases, there was a span of 18 bases. The CDR3 covers 16 residues. The CDR3 nucleotides read TGTGCCAGCAGTGATATGCTGGGCAGGAATCGCTACGAGCAGTACTTC. Translated: CASSDMLGRNRYEQYF.

This sequence joins TRBV18 and TRBJ1-2; 7 bases line up with TRBD1. V shed 3 bases, J shed 6 bases, and the junction held 10 bases outside the gene matches. The CDR3 is 15 residues long. Germline loops: CDR1 KGHSH, CDR2 LQKENI. CDR3 nucleotides: TGTGCCAGCTCACCTGGACAGGCCCGTTTAGATGGCTACACCTTC. Translated: CASSPGQARLDGYTF.

The genes are TRBV4-1 and TRBJ2-1; D may be TRBD1 (6 bases). V was cut by 3 bases and J by 2 bases, with 17 bases left in between. CDR1 is MGHRA and CDR2 is YSYEKL in the germline V gene. CDR3 length equals 17 residues. The CDR3 here is CASSHDEQGVAYNEQFF. The CDR3 DNA reads as TGCGCCAGCAGCCACGATGAACAGGGAGTAGCCTACAATGAGCAGTTCTTC.

This rearrangement joins TRBV30 to TRBJ2-5, with TRBD2 identical over 7 bases. The DNA end is a closer match to TRBJ2-7, so the J assignment may be wrong. Per germline, CDR1 GTSNPN and CDR2 SVGIG (reference sequence). There are 12 residues in the CDR3. CDR3 DNA: TGTGCCTGGAGTGTAACGGGAGGCGAGCAGTACTTC. Encoded protein: CAWSVTGGEQYF.

The rearrangement uses TRBV9 and TRBJ2-5, with 10 positions matching TRBD2. The CDR3 is 17 residues long. V was pared by 4 bases and J by 5 bases, with 14 bases of the junction left unmatched. The germline V gene has CDR1 SGDLS and CDR2 YYNGEE. The CDR3 loop is CASSPPGLAGVGETQYF. In DNA, the CDR3 is TGTGCCAGCAGCCCCCCTGGGCTAGCGGGAGTCGGGGAGACCCAGTACTTC. The full variable domain, in which reference TRBV9 and TRBJ2-5 provide the parts outside the CDR3, is DSGVTQTPKHLITATGQRVTLRCSPRSGDLSVYWYQQSLDQGLQFLIQYYNGEERAKGNILERFSAQQFPDLHSELNLSSLELGDSALYFCASSPPGLAGVGETQYFGPGTRLLVL.

The CDR3 DNA follows: TGTGCCAGCAGCACGGGACAGGGGGAGTTCTATGGCTACACCTTC. Residues: CASSTGQGEFYGYTF. This sequence joins TRBV7-9 and TRBJ1-2; 11 bases map to TRBD1. The length of the CDR3 is 15 residues. Trimming at V came to 5 bases and at J to 4 bases, leaving 6 bases not matched to a gene. Germline assignment: CDR1 SEHNR and CDR2 FQNEAQ (reference sequence).

This chain joins TRBV5-4 and TRBJ2-1; TRBD1 is a possible D gene (6 bases). V shed 7 bases and J shed 4 bases, with 12 bases lying between them. CDR1 and CDR2 from the germline V gene are SGHNT and YYREEE (reference sequence). There are 13 residues in the CDR3. CDR3 sequence reads: CASAIGQYNEQFF. As DNA, the CDR3 is TGTGCCAGCGCGATAGGACAGTACAATGAGCAGTTCTTC.

This clone has only a few counts. The rearrangement links TRBV2 to TRBJ1-2; 9 positions agree with TRBD1. The junction had 13 bases not matched to a gene; V was cut back by 6 bases and J by 8 bases. This CDR3 has 15 amino acids. The germline V gene has CDR1 SNHLY and CDR2 FYNNEI. CDR3 DNA sequence: TGTGCCAGCAGGCTCCCGGGACAGGGCCAACCCGGCTACACCTTC. Translation: CASRLPGQGQPGYTF.

V and J are TRBV9 and TRBJ2-3; D unresolved. This CDR3 has 15 residues. V lost 4 bases and J lost 4, with 16 bases in between. Per germline, CDR1 SGDLS and CDR2 YYNGEE. The CDR3 region is CASSPLSGSSDTQYF. In nucleotides, the CDR3 is TGTGCCAGCAGCCCCCTCTCGGGTAGCTCAGATACGCAGTATTTT.

This clone came up a few times. The V gene is TRBV2, the J gene TRBJ2-2; unclear D gene. V was cut by 4 bases and J by 0 bases, with 12 bases left in between. CDR1 and CDR2 (germline): SNHLY, FYNNEI. The CDR3 extends over 16 amino acids. CDR3 in amino acids: CASSVGSAANTGELFF. The CDR3 coding sequence is TGTGCCAGCAGTGTGGGTTCGGCGGCGAACACCGGGGAGCTGTTTTTT.